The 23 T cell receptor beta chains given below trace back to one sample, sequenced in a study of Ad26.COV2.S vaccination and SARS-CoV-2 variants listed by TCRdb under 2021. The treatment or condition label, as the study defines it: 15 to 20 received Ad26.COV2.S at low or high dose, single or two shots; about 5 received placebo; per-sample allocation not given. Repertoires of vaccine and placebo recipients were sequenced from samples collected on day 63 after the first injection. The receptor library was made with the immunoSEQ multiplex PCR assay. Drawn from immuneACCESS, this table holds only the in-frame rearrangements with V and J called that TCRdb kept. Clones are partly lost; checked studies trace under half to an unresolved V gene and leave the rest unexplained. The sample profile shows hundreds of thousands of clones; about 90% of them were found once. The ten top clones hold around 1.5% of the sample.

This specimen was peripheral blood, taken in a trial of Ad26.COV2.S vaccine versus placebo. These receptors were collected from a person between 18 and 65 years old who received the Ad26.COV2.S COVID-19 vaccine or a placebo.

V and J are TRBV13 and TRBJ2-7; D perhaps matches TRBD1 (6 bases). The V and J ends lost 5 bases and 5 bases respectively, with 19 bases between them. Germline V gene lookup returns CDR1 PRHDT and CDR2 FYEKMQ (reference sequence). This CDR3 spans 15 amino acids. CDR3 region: CASSPRLTGTNEQYF. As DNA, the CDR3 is TGTGCCAGCAGCCCCCGGTTGACAGGCACAAACGAGCAGTACTTC.

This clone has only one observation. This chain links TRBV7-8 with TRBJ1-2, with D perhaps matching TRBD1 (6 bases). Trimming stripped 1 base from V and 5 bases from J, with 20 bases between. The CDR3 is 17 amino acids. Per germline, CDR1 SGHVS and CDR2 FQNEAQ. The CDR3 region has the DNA TGTGCCAGCAGCTTAGTGGGCAGGGCAGGGGAGGGGTATGGCTACACCTTC. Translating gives CASSLVGRAGEGYGYTF. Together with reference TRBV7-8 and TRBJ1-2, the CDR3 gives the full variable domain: GAGVSQSPRYKVAKRGQDVALRCDPISGHVSLFWYQQALGQGPEFLTYFQNEAQLDKSGLPSDRFFAERPEGSVSTLKIQRTQQEDSAVYLCASSLVGRAGEGYGYTFGSGTRLTVV.

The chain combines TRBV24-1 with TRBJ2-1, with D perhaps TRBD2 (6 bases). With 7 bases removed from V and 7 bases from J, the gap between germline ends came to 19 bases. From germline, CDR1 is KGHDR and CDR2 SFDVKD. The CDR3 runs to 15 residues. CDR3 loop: CATSHRRELGNEQFF. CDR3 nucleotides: TGTGCCACCAGCCATAGACGGGAGCTGGGGAATGAGCAGTTCTTC.

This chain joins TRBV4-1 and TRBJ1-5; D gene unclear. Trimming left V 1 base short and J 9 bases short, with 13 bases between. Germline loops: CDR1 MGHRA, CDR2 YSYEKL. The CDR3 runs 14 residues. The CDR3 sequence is CASSQGGGFGPQHF. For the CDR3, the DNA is TGCGCCAGCAGCCAAGGTGGTGGGTTCGGGCCCCAGCATTTT.

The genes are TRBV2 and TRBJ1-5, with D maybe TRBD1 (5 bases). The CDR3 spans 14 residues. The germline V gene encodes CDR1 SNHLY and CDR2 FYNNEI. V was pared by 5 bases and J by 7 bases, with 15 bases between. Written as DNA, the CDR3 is TGTGCCAGCAGTCGGGAAGGGGTGTACCAGCCCCAGCATTTT. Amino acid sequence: CASSREGVYQPQHF.

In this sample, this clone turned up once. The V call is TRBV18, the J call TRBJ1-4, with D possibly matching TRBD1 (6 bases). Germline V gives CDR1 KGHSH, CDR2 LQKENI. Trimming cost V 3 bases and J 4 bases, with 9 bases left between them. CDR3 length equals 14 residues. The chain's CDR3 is CASSPGRGNEKLFF. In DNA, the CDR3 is TGTGCCAGCTCACCGGGCAGGGGTAATGAAAAACTGTTTTTT.

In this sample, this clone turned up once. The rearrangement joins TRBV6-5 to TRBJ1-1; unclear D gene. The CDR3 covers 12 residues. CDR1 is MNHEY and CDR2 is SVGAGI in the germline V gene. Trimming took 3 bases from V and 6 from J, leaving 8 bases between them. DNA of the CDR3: TGTGCCAGCAGTTATCAAACATCTGAAGCTTTCTTT. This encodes CASSYQTSEAFF.

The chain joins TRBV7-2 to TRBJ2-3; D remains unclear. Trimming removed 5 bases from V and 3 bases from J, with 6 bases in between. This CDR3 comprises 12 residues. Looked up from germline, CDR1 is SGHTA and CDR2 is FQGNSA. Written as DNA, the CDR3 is TGTGCCAGCAGCCAATATACAGATACGCAGTATTTT. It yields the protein CASSQYTDTQYF. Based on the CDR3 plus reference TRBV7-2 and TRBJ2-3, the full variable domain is GAGVSQSPSNKVTEKGKDVELRCDPISGHTALYWYRQSLGQGLEFLIYFQGNSAPDKSGLPSDRFSAERTGGSVSTLTIQRTQQEDSAVYLCASSQYTDTQYFGPGTRLTVL.

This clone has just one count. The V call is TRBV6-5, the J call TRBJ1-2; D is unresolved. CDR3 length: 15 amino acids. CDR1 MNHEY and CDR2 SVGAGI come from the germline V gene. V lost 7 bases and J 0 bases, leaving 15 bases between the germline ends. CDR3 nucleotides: TGTGCCAGCATCGAGGGTCGGTTCGCTAACTATGGCTACACCTTC. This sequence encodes CASIEGRFANYGYTF.

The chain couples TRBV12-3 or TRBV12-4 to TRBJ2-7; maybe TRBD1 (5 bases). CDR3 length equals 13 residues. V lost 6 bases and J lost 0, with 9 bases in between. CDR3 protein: CASRLDSSYEQYF. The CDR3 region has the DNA TGTGCCAGCAGGCTTGACAGCTCCTACGAGCAGTACTTC.

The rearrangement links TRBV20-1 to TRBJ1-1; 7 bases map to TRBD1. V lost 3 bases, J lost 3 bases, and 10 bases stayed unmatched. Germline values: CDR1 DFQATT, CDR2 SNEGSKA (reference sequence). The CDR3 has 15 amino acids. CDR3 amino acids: CSASSPDRAHTEAFF. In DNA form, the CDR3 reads TGCAGTGCTAGTAGCCCTGACAGGGCACACACTGAAGCTTTCTTT.

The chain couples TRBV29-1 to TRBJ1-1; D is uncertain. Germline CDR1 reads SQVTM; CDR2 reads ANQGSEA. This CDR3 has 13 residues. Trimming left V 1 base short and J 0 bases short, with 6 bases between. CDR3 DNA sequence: TGCAGCGTTGAAGGACACATGAACACTGAAGCTTTCTTT. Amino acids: CSVEGHMNTEAFF.

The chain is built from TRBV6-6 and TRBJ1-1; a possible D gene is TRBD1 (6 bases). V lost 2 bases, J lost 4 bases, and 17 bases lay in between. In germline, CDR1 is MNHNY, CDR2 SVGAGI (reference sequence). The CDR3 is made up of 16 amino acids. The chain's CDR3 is CASSYGGQPTITEAFF. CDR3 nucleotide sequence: TGTGCCAGCAGTTACGGGGGGCAGCCGACAATCACTGAAGCTTTCTTT.

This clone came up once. The CDR3 DNA sequence: TGTGCCAGCAGTCCCGGGACAGGGATTTCACCCCTCCACTTT. It translates to CASSPGTGISPLHF. The V and J genes are TRBV6-6 and TRBJ1-6, with TRBD1 matching over 9 bases. Per the germline V gene, CDR1 is MNHNY and CDR2 is SVGAGI (reference sequence). CDR3 length equals 14 residues. V was pared by 5 bases and J by 9 bases, with 5 bases of the junction left unmatched.

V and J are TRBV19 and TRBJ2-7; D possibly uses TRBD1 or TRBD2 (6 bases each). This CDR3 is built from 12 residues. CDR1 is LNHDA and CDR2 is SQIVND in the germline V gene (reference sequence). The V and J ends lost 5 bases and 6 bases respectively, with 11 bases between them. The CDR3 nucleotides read TGTGCCAGTAGTCCCGGGGGCGCCGAGCAGTACTTC. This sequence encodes CASSPGGAEQYF.

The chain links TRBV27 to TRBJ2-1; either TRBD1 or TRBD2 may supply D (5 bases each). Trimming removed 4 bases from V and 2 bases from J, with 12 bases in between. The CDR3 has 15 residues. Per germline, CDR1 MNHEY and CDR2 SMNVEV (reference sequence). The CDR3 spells CASSSGTNTYNEQFF. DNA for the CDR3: TGTGCCAGCAGTTCCGGGACGAATACCTACAATGAGCAGTTCTTC.

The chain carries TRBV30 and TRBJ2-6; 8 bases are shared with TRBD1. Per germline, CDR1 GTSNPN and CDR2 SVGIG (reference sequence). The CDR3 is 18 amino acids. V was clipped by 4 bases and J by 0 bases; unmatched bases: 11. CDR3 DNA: TGTGCCTGGAAATGGACAGGGACAATTAGCTCTGGGGCCAACGTCCTGACTTTC. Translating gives CAWKWTGTISSGANVLTF. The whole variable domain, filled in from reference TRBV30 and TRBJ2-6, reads SQTIHQWPATLVQPVGSPLSLECTVEGTSNPNLYWYRQAAGRGLQLLFYSVGIGQISSEVPQNLSASRPQDRQFILSSKKLLLSDSGFYLCAWKWTGTISSGANVLTFGAGSRLTVL.

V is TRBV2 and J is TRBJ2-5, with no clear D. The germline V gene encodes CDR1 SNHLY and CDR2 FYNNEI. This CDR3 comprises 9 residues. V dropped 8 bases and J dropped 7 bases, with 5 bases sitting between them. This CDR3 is CASGVTQYF. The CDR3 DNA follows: TGTGCCAGCGGGGTGACCCAGTACTTC.

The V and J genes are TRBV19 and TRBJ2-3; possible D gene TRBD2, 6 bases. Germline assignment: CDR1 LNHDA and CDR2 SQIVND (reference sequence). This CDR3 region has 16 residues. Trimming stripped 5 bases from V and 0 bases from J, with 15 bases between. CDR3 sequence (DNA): TGTGCCAGTAGTCCCCGGGGGAGACCTAGCACAGATACGCAGTATTTT. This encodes CASSPRGRPSTDTQYF.

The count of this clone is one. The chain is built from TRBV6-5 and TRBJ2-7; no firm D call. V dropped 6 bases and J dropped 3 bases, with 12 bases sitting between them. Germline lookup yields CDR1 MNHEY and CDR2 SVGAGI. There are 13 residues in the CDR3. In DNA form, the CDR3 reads TGTGCCAGCAGCTTGACGTGGGTCTACGAGCAGTACTTC. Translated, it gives CASSLTWVYEQYF.

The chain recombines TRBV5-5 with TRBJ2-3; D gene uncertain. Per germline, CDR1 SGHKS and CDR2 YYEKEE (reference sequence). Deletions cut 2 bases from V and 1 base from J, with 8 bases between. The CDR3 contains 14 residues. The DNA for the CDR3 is TGTGCCAGCAGCTTCAGTGGAGGCACAGATACGCAGTATTTT. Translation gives CASSFSGGTDTQYF.

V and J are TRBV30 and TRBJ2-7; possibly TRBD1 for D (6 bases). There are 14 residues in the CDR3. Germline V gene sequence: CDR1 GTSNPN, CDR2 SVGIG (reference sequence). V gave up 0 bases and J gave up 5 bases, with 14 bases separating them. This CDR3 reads CAWSVLRGDHEQYF. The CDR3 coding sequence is TGTGCCTGGAGTGTACTCAGGGGAGACCACGAGCAGTACTTC.

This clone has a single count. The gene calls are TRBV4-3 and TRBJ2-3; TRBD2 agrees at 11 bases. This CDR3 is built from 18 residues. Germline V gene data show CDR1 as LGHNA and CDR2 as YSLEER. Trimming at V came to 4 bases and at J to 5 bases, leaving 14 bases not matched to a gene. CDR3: CASSLGNFLAGGLDTQYF. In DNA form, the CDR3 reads TGCGCCAGCAGCCTTGGAAACTTCCTAGCGGGGGGTCTAGATACGCAGTATTTT.